This entry lists 17 T cell receptor beta chains sequenced from one sample in a study of blood T cell repertoires in COVID-19 (dated by TCRdb to about 2020). The protocol used for the library was the immunoSEQ multiplex PCR assay. The table comes from immuneACCESS by way of TCRdb, which keeps in-frame sequences with V and J called. Part of the clones is missing from these tables; in studies checked, under half for an unresolved V gene and the rest for unknown reasons. The table for this sample lists 100,000 or so clones; 85% of them were counted only once. Of the sample, roughly 4.5% is held by the ten largest clones. Sequences were obtained from peripheral blood. The receptors here all came from a middle-aged man with acute or convalescent COVID-19.

V usage is TRBV5-1 and J usage is TRBJ2-1, with 7 bases aligning to TRBD1. The CDR3 sequence is 14 residues long. Germline trimming cut 0 bases from V and 4 bases from J; bases unmatched to any gene: 1. Per germline, CDR1 SGHRS and CDR2 YFSETQ. The CDR3 loop is CASSLGTGYNEQFF. The CDR3 region has the DNA TGCGCCAGCAGCTTGGGGACAGGATACAATGAGCAGTTCTTC.

CDR3 nucleotide sequence: TGTGCCAGCTACCGACAGGGAATAACTGAAGCTTTCTTT. Its protein is CASYRQGITEAFF. V usage is TRBV18 and J usage is TRBJ1-1, with TRBD1 matching 7 bases. The CDR3 runs 13 residues. Germline values: CDR1 KGHSH, CDR2 LQKENI. J gave up 5 bases and V 7 bases, and 7 bases lay outside the gene matches.

J is TRBJ1-2 and V is TRBV12-3 or TRBV12-4; the D is unclear. The V end lost 1 base, the J end lost 8 bases, and 11 bases lay between the germline ends. This CDR3 comprises 13 residues. CDR3 region: CASSLGWAEGYTF. The CDR3 nucleotides are TGTGCCAGCAGTTTAGGGTGGGCAGAAGGCTACACCTTC.

In DNA, the CDR3 is TGTGCCAGCAGTAGGACAGGGCATAGCTACGAGCAGTACTTC. Translation gives CASSRTGHSYEQYF. The chain carries TRBV6-5 and TRBJ2-7, with 8 nucleotides matching TRBD1. V gave up 5 bases and J gave up 3 bases; unmatched junction bases: 6. Germline lookup yields CDR1 MNHEY and CDR2 SVGAGI. The CDR3 consists of 14 residues.

This clone was counted a few times. This chain joins TRBV19 and TRBJ1-5; 7 nucleotides match TRBD1. The CDR3 runs to 16 residues. The V and J ends lost 6 bases and 3 bases, in that order; junction bases with no gene match: 11. Germline V gives CDR1 LNHDA, CDR2 SQIVND (reference sequence). The CDR3 nucleotides are TGTGCCAGTAGCCCTCGGACAGGAGGGGTCAATCAGCCCCAGCATTTT. Its translation: CASSPRTGGVNQPQHF.

V usage is TRBV19 and J usage is TRBJ2-3, with 7 positions matching TRBD2. From germline, CDR1 is LNHDA and CDR2 SQIVND (reference sequence). This CDR3 spans 15 amino acids. After removal of 5 bases from V and 2 bases from J, the junction contained 7 bases not matched to a gene. The CDR3 region is CASSWASGATDTQYF. Here the CDR3 DNA reads TGTGCCAGTAGTTGGGCTAGCGGAGCCACAGATACGCAGTATTTT.

The sample holds one count of this clone. The chain recombines TRBV11-3 with TRBJ2-7, with 14 bases lining up with TRBD2. The V gene's germline CDR1 is SGHNT and CDR2 YENEEA. J was trimmed by 4 bases and V by 5 bases; bases with no gene match: 13. The CDR3 totals 18 residues. The CDR3 is CASSPTSTSGRAGYEQYF. For the CDR3, the DNA is TGTGCCAGCAGCCCGACCTCGACTAGCGGGAGGGCCGGGTACGAGCAGTACTTC.

The chain carries TRBV4-1 and TRBJ1-2, with 10 positions matching TRBD1. Germline V gene sequence: CDR1 MGHRA, CDR2 YSYEKL. Unmatched junction bases numbered 7, after V lost 3 bases and J lost 3 bases. The CDR3 sequence is 16 residues long. CDR3: CASSQGRDRGDYGYTF. CDR3 nucleotide sequence: TGCGCCAGCAGCCAGGGTAGGGACAGGGGAGACTATGGCTACACCTTC.

The chain joins TRBV5-1 to TRBJ2-3, with a possible D match to TRBD1 (5 bases). Germline loops: CDR1 SGHRS, CDR2 YFSETQ. Trimming shortened V by 2 bases and J by 4 bases, and 17 bases separated the two germline ends. The length of the CDR3 is 16 residues. CDR3 amino acids: CASSFGRAPPPDTQYF. The DNA of the CDR3 is TGCGCCAGCAGCTTCGGCAGGGCGCCCCCCCCAGATACGCAGTATTTT.

This clone has a handful of counts. The genes are TRBV5-1 and TRBJ1-6; 8 bases agree with TRBD1. The germline gives CDR1 SGHRS, CDR2 YFSETQ. Germline trimming cut 4 bases from V and 6 bases from J; bases unmatched to any gene: 3. The CDR3 covers 14 residues. CDR3 coding DNA: TGCGCCAGCAGCGGGACAGGCTCTAATTCACCCCTCCACTTT. It encodes CASSGTGSNSPLHF.

The DNA of the CDR3 is TGTGCCATCAGTGAGTCGGCGGGGTCAACTAATGAAAAACTGTTTTTT. Protein: CAISESAGSTNEKLFF. The chain links TRBV10-3 to TRBJ1-4; unclear D gene. Germline CDR1 and CDR2: ENHRY and SYGVKD. The CDR3 consists of 16 residues. The V and J ends lost 0 bases and 0 bases respectively, with 8 bases between them.

This clone was seen a handful of times. V and J are TRBV5-1 and TRBJ1-2, with a tentative D call TRBD1 (6 bases). CDR1 and CDR2 from the germline V gene are SGHRS and YFSETQ. This CDR3 spans 15 amino acids. Trimming removed 4 bases at V and 0 bases at J, with 13 bases between. The CDR3 loop reads CASSPTGHSNYGYTF. In DNA form, the CDR3 reads TGCGCCAGCAGCCCGACAGGACATTCTAACTATGGCTACACCTTC. Combining the CDR3 with reference TRBV5-1 and TRBJ1-2 gives the whole variable domain KAGVTQTPRYLIKTRGQQVTLSCSPISGHRSVSWYQQTPGQGLQFLFEYFSETQRNKGNFPGRFSGRQFSNSRSEMNVSTLELGDSALYLCASSPTGHSNYGYTFGSGTRLTVV.

The genes are TRBV11-3 and TRBJ2-7; TRBD2 agrees at 13 bases. The CDR3 has 16 amino acids. CDR1 and CDR2 from the germline V gene are SGHNT and YENEEA. V dropped 3 bases and J dropped 2; count of bases not matched to a gene: 4. The CDR3 bases are TGTGCCAGCAGCTTTGCACTAGCGGGAGGGGCCTACGAGCAGTACTTC. This sequence encodes CASSFALAGGAYEQYF.

The chain carries TRBV28 and TRBJ2-7, with D perhaps matching TRBD1 (6 bases). Germline CDR1 is MDHEN and CDR2 is SYDVKM. V lost 3 bases and J lost 4, with 13 bases in between. CDR3 length: 14 residues. The CDR3 coding sequence is TGTGCCAGCAGTTTCCCCTCGGACAGTTACGAGCAGTACTTC. Amino acid sequence: CASSFPSDSYEQYF.

The V gene is TRBV3-1 (or the pseudogene TRBV3-2), the J gene TRBJ2-1; 11 nucleotides agree with TRBD2. The CDR3 contains 17 residues. V lost 2 bases to trimming and J lost 8 bases; unmatched junction nucleotides: 11. From germline, CDR1 is LGHDT and CDR2 YNNKEL (reference sequence). The CDR3 region has the DNA TGTGCCAGCAGCCAAAGGGGGGTGGGACTAGCGGTAGATGAGCAGTTCTTC. This gives the protein CASSQRGVGLAVDEQFF.

V usage is TRBV28 and J usage is TRBJ1-5; the match to TRBD1 covers 8 bases. The germline gives CDR1 MDHEN, CDR2 SYDVKM. V gave up 5 bases and J gave up 12 bases; unmatched junction bases: 15. There are 15 residues in the CDR3. The CDR3, as DNA: TGTGCCAGCAGTCCGACAGGGGATCTAGCGAGGAGCCAGCATTTT. Protein sequence: CASSPTGDLARSQHF.

The rearrangement uses TRBV4-1 and TRBJ1-2; 12 bases are shared with TRBD1. Looked up from germline, CDR1 is MGHRA and CDR2 is YSYEKL. This CDR3 has 15 residues. The trim removed 0 bases at V and 8 bases at J, leaving 4 bases unmatched. CDR3 DNA: TGCGCCAGCAGCCAAGATGGGGGACAGGGGGCAGGCTACACCTTC. Protein product: CASSQDGGQGAGYTF.